Reported below is one T cell receptor beta chain. No cognate antigen has been identified for it. The record has no base qualities; no much larger clone is one base away. The germline V and J ends show losses of 0 bases and 6 bases respectively, and no gene match explains 5 bases of the junction. Looking up the germline V gene yields CDR1 SGDLS and CDR2 YYNGEE. Taken from cysteine to phenylalanine, the CDR3 has 16 residues. Left in the record is the CDR3 DNA by itself, 48 bases read in frame from the first base. The sample is drawn from a study of shared clonotypes between healthy human individuals (TCRdb year 2020). About the study as a whole: A few men and a couple of women, aged 18 to 49 years, made up the cohort. For each donor, CD4 naive and CD4 memory were each run on three plates, CD8 naive on two plates, and CD8 memory on one plate. The study deeply sequenced blood TCR repertoires of about 5 healthy adults to estimate repertoire size and the extent of clonotype sharing between individuals. To increase sequencing depth and limit assay-specific biases, TCR repertoire library preparation and sequencing were carried out by different laboratories using diverse techniques. Per donor, leukapheresis produced somewhere between about 0.9 and 9 billion PBMCs. Results and caveats for the whole study, not just this receptor: Because the study included a small number of donors, the genetic and exposure-history diversity represented was limited. Larger estimated clonotype richness was generally found for naive subsets than for memory subsets. Compared with non-shared clonotypes, the clonotypes found in all four sorted-subset donors had higher generation probabilities. Based on pairwise subsampling, the degree of clonotype sharing among donors was expected to be affected by sequencing depth. Rarefaction of sorted-subset datasets indicated incomplete sequencing despite the large sequencing depth. Across a handful of donors, roughly 5.4% of naive CD4, approximately 3.5% of naive CD8, under 2.5% of memory CD4, and under 0.45% of memory CD8 clonotypes were shared. Sampling was limited to blood, and TCR repertoires in tissue likely differ from TCR repertoires in blood.

Using the deep immunoSEQ assay, TCR CDR3 regions were amplified from genomic DNA by multiplex PCR. Genomic DNA extracted from each cell subset was distributed evenly over all wells of several immunoSEQ 96-well plates, and each plate served as one replicate. For sorted subsets, around 200 ng genomic DNA, equal to approximately 30,000 T cell genomes, was loaded into each replicate PCR. Purified libraries were quantified with a Qubit 3.0 fluorometer, sized on a Bioanalyzer 2100, and re-quantified with the KAPA Library Quantification kit. Every immunoSEQ 96-well plate was sequenced on a dedicated single-read 150-cycle Illumina NextSeq 550 flow cell. From the authors' description of their analysis: The immunoSEQ output contained only junctional sequences without quality scores, so filtering could not match that applied to full-length reads. To assign V/J genes and CDR3, sequences were annotated against IMGT germline references using PyIR, a Python wrapper for IgBLAST v1.9. Reads were removed for weak V/J assignments (E-value above 1e-6), missing CDR3, stop codons, out-of-frame junctions, or ambiguous translated residues. V3J clonotypes were defined as sequences sharing the same inferred V gene, J gene, and CDR3 amino acid sequence. The percentage overlap between two repertoires was calculated by dividing the number of shared unique clonotypes by the size of the smaller repertoire. RTK rarefaction, the Chao1 estimator, and Recon v2.1 estimates of unobserved clonotypes were used to assess repertoire richness. For all TCRbeta clonotypes obtained by the gDNA method from a few donors, generation probabilities were computed with OLGA. The source is immuneACCESS, and TCRdb retained only in-frame sequences with V and J called. Part of the clones is not carried over; for the studies checked, unresolved V genes explain less than half of this, and the remainder is unexplained. The V and J calls and the clone size are those of that table, but D and trimming were determined from the DNA. A total of about 600,000 clones appear in this sample, nearly 97% of them only once. 0.09% to 0.13% of the sample belongs to the ten largest clones.

CD8 naive samples consisted of CD45RO-negative cells that were positively selected for CCR7, yielding a CD45RA+CCR7+ population without TemRA cells. Healthy HIV-negative adults with no recently reported acute infections or vaccinations were included as donors. Only Caucasian adults living in Nashville, Tennessee, USA were represented among the donors. After blood collection by leukapheresis, PBMCs were isolated using Ficoll-Histopaque density gradient centrifugation and then cryopreserved in the vapor phase of liquid nitrogen. Analytical flow cytometry was used to check the purity and quantity of each magnetically sorted T cell population. Each sorted fraction had its genomic DNA isolated and then quantified by UV absorbance on a Nanodrop 2000c.

Recombination joined TRBV9 with TRBJ2-2; 10 central bases correspond to TRBD2. This TCR was recovered from a woman in her 30s in good health. Sequencing was done on a sample of naive CD8+ T cells sorted from blood. Reading the label with the study, this specimen's cell subset or site is: CD45RA+CCR7+. The encoded CDR3 is CASSVEASGSAGELFF. The DNA sequence follows: TGTGCCAGCAGCGTAGAGGCTAGCGGGAGCGCCGGGGAGCTGTTTTTT. Outside the CDR3, residues come from the reference TRBV9 and TRBJ2-2 proteins, so the full variable domain is: DSGVTQTPKHLITATGQRVTLRCSPRSGDLSVYWYQQSLDQGLQFLIQYYNGEERAKGNILERFSAQQFPDLHSELNLSSLELGDSALYFCASSVEASGSAGELFFGEGSRLTVL.